The 24 T cell receptor beta chains below all came from one sample that was sequenced in a study of CD8 T cells in ankylosing spondylitis. Each CDR3 protein gets one entry after TCRdb re-called the 5' RACE reads with MiXCR. The table lists roughly 130,000 distinct CDR3 sequences, approximately 15% of them singletons, with around 3% in the top ten. Sequenced sample: blood, either unsorted or a sorted T cell fraction (not recorded which). These receptors all come from a female donor with ankylosing spondylitis or in good health (not recorded which).

The rearrangement links TRBV5-1 to TRBJ2-1, with unresolved D. This CDR3 has 15 residues. V was trimmed by 0 bases and J by 3 bases, leaving 10 bases between them. Germline CDR1 and CDR2: SGHRS and YFSETQ. CDR3 protein: CASSLVGGDYNEQFF. The CDR3 coding sequence is TGCGCCAGCAGCTTGGTAGGTGGGGACTACAATGAGCAGTTCTTC. Variable domain in full (rest from reference TRBV5-1 and TRBJ2-1): KAGVTQTPRYLIKTRGQQVTLSCSPISGHRSVSWYQQTPGQGLQFLFEYFSETQRNKGNFPGRFSGRQFSNSRSEMNVSTLELGDSALYLCASSLVGGDYNEQFFGPGTRLTVL.

This clonotype was counted at least ten times. The chain couples TRBV6-2 or TRBV6-3 to TRBJ1-1; D is perhaps TRBD1 (6 bases). CDR1 is MNHEY and CDR2 is SVGEGT in the germline V gene. The CDR3 loop spans 13 amino acids. With 8 bases removed from V and 5 bases from J, the gap between germline ends came to 15 bases. The CDR3 DNA reads as TGTGCCAGCCGACTAGGAGGGGGGACTGAAGCTTTCTTT. Translated: CASRLGGGTEAFF.

This clonotype was picked up many times. The V gene is TRBV15, the J gene TRBJ1-5; D is perhaps TRBD1 (5 bases). The germline CDR1 and CDR2 sequences are LNHNV and YYDKDF (reference sequence). V was trimmed by 5 bases and J by 7 bases, leaving 12 bases between them. The CDR3 spans 13 residues. The CDR3 loop is CATSPRAAQPQHF. The CDR3 DNA reads as TGTGCCACCAGCCCCAGGGCAGCCCAGCCCCAGCATTTT.

This clonotype was counted only a few times. The chain joins TRBV15 to TRBJ2-7; no clear D. The CDR3 runs to 14 residues. Trimming left V 0 bases short and J 5 bases short, with 11 bases between. Germline loops: CDR1 LNHNV, CDR2 YYDKDF (reference sequence). The CDR3 nucleotides read TGTGCCACCAGCAGAGAAAGACATAGGGACGAGCAGTACTTC. Translated: CATSRERHRDEQYF.

This clonotype occurred many times. The chain combines TRBV20-1 with TRBJ2-3; TRBD2 agrees at 7 bases. Germline V gene lookup returns CDR1 DFQATT and CDR2 SNEGSKA (reference sequence). This CDR3 contains 14 residues. The CDR3 DNA follows: TGCAGCTTCAAAATAGCGGGTTCCACAGATACGCAGTATTTT. Its translation: CSFKIAGSTDTQYF.

This sequence joins TRBV7-3 and TRBJ2-3; TRBD2 aligns across 13 bases. The germline V gene has CDR1 SGHTA and CDR2 FQGTGA. The CDR3 runs to 16 residues. V dropped 5 bases and J dropped 3; count of bases not matched to a gene: 5. The CDR3 region is CASSTGLAGITDTQYF. In DNA, the CDR3 is TGTGCCAGCAGCACGGGACTAGCGGGAATTACAGATACGCAGTATTTT. Complete variable domain (other parts from reference TRBV7-3 and TRBJ2-3): GAGVSQTPSNKVTEKGKYVELRCDPISGHTALYWYRQSLGQGPEFLIYFQGTGAADDSGLPNDRFFAVRPEGSVSTLKIQRTERGDSAVYLCASSTGLAGITDTQYFGPGTRLTVL.

The V gene is TRBV7-2, the J gene TRBJ2-5; 8 bases match TRBD2. The CDR3 contains 15 residues. Germline trimming cut 3 bases from V and 4 bases from J; bases unmatched to any gene: 7. CDR1 and CDR2 (germline): SGHTA, FQGNSA. CDR3 loop: CASSFVTSVGETQYF. The CDR3 nucleotides are TGTGCCAGCAGCTTTGTGACTAGCGTTGGAGAGACCCAGTACTTC.

The rearrangement uses TRBV19 and TRBJ2-2, with D possibly matching TRBD2 (5 bases). The CDR3 extends over 14 amino acids. Trimming took 5 bases from V and 5 from J, leaving 12 bases between them. CDR1 and CDR2 (germline): LNHDA, SQIVND (reference sequence). The CDR3 here is CASSPRRVTGELFF. DNA of the CDR3: TGTGCCAGTAGTCCTAGGCGGGTGACCGGGGAGCTGTTTTTT.

This clonotype was seen many times. The V call is TRBV12-3 or TRBV12-4, the J call TRBJ2-7; the match to TRBD2 covers 9 bases. This CDR3 has 13 amino acids. Losses at the gene ends were 6 bases for V and 2 bases for J; bases not matched to a gene: 2. The CDR3 reads CASRIAGAYEQYF. The CDR3, as DNA: TGTGCCAGCAGAATAGCGGGGGCCTACGAGCAGTACTTC.

This clonotype occurred a few times. V usage is TRBV7-2 and J usage is TRBJ2-3, with D perhaps matching TRBD1 (5 bases). Per the germline V gene, CDR1 is SGHTA and CDR2 is FQGNSA. This CDR3 spans 15 amino acids. Trimming pared 0 bases from V and 4 bases from J, leaving 11 bases between. CDR3 residues: CASSLAVRVPDTQYF. CDR3 nucleotides: TGTGCCAGCAGCTTAGCTGTCAGGGTTCCAGATACGCAGTATTTT.

This clonotype was seen repeatedly, ten times or more. J is TRBJ1-2 and V is TRBV3-1; perhaps TRBD1 as D (6 bases). The germline CDR1 and CDR2 sequences are LGHDT and YNNKEL (reference sequence). This CDR3 contains 14 residues. With 4 bases removed from V and 7 bases from J, the gap between germline ends came to 16 bases. CDR3 nucleotide sequence: TGTGCCAGCAGCCCAGTCGGACAGAATCGTGGCTACACCTTC. Encoded protein: CASSPVGQNRGYTF.

Ten or more counts support this clonotype. The chain uses TRBV5-1 and TRBJ2-2, with D unresolved. The CDR3 spans 16 residues. The V gene lost 0 bases and the J gene lost 1 base, with 10 bases spanning the gap. Germline V lookup: CDR1 SGHRS, CDR2 YFSETQ. The chain's CDR3 is CASSLDPARNTGELFF. Written as DNA, the CDR3 is TGCGCCAGCAGCTTGGATCCAGCGAGGAACACCGGGGAGCTGTTTTTT.

This clonotype came up many times. The chain has TRBV20-1 and TRBJ2-1; D possibly corresponds to TRBD1 (7 bases). Germline-derived CDR1 and CDR2 are DFQATT and SNEGSKA (reference sequence). CDR3 length: 13 residues. V was clipped by 3 bases and J by 7 bases, with 13 bases between them. CDR3 bases: TGCAGTGCTAGGCTGACAGGGAGGAATGAGCAGTTCTTC. Translation gives CSARLTGRNEQFF.

There are many counts of this clonotype. The rearrangement joins TRBV5-1 to TRBJ2-3; a weak D match, TRBD1 (6 bases). This CDR3 is 14 amino acids long. Looked up from germline, CDR1 is SGHRS and CDR2 is YFSETQ. Trimming pared 0 bases from V and 1 base from J, leaving 6 bases between. CDR3: CASSLDRGTDTQYF. The CDR3, as DNA: TGCGCCAGCAGCTTGGACAGGGGCACAGATACGCAGTATTTT.

V and J are TRBV3-1 and TRBJ2-1; TRBD1 is a possible D gene (5 bases). V lost 4 bases, J lost 9 bases, and 13 bases lay in between. The CDR3 contains 13 residues. CDR1 is LGHDT and CDR2 is YNNKEL in the germline V gene (reference sequence). The DNA of the CDR3 is TGTGCCAGCAGCCGGTCCCAGGGTCGTGAGCAGTTCTTC. Protein sequence: CASSRSQGREQFF.

The chain employs TRBV5-1 and TRBJ1-6, with no clear D. The CDR3 runs 15 residues. Between the trimmed V and J ends, which lost 0 bases and 9 bases, there was a span of 13 bases. Germline-derived CDR1 and CDR2 are SGHRS and YFSETQ. The CDR3 is CASSLDVMVGSPLHF. DNA for the CDR3: TGCGCCAGCAGCTTGGACGTAATGGTGGGTTCACCCCTCCACTTT.

Details on this clonotype: Lacking the conserved final phenylalanine or tryptophan, this CDR3 likely reflects a read error. The chain recombines TRBV28 with TRBJ1-2; TRBD1 matches at 8 bases. The V gene end was trimmed by 4 bases and the J gene end by 4 bases; junction bases not matched to a gene: 8. The CDR3 is made up of 15 amino acids. CDR1 and CDR2 (germline): MDHEN, SYDVKM. The CDR3 loop reads CASSSGQGKSYGYTL. In DNA form, the CDR3 reads TGTGCCAGCAGTTCAGGACAGGGCAAGAGCTATGGCTACACCCTC.

This clonotype turned up a few times. The chain is built from TRBV20-1 and TRBJ2-5; D is perhaps TRBD2 (6 bases). With 0 bases removed from V and 2 bases from J, the gap between germline ends came to 22 bases. There are 18 residues in the CDR3. Germline CDR1 is DFQATT and CDR2 is SNEGSKA (reference sequence). Here the CDR3 reads CSARDRRGFGRGQETQYF. In nucleotides, the CDR3 is TGCAGTGCTAGAGATAGAAGAGGTTTTGGGCGGGGTCAAGAGACCCAGTACTTC.

This clonotype was counted ten times or more. The V call is TRBV15, the J call TRBJ1-1, with 11 bases lining up with TRBD1. The junction had 4 bases not matched to a gene; V was cut back by 3 bases and J by 1 base. Germline V gene data show CDR1 as LNHNV and CDR2 as YYDKDF (reference sequence). The CDR3 has 16 amino acids. The CDR3 DNA sequence: TGTGCCACCAGCAGGGGAGGGACAGGGGGGAACACTGAAGCTTTCTTT. Translating gives CATSRGGTGGNTEAFF. Using reference TRBV15 and TRBJ1-1 for the parts outside the CDR3, the full variable domain is DAMVIQNPRYQVTQFGKPVTLSCSQTLNHNVMYWYQQKSSQAPKLLFHYYDKDFNNEADTPDNFQSRRPNTSFCFLDIRSPGLGDTAMYLCATSRGGTGGNTEAFFGQGTRLTVV.

This clonotype was recorded many times. J is TRBJ2-2 and V is TRBV7-2; D remains unclear. The CDR3 runs to 15 residues. With 1 base removed from V and 3 bases from J, the gap between germline ends came to 9 bases. The germline CDR1 and CDR2 sequences are SGHTA and FQGNSA. The CDR3 region is CASSLVAPYTGELFF. CDR3 sequence (DNA): TGTGCCAGCAGCTTAGTGGCTCCCTACACCGGGGAGCTGTTTTTT.

This clonotype was picked up many times. The chain employs TRBV20-1 and TRBJ2-3; D is ambiguous. V lost 8 bases, J lost 1 base, and 10 bases lay in between. The germline CDR1 and CDR2 sequences are DFQATT and SNEGSKA (reference sequence). The CDR3 totals 12 residues. CDR3 in DNA: TGCAGTCCCGGGTTGGGCACAGATACGCAGTATTTT. Its protein is CSPGLGTDTQYF.

This clonotype has more than one count but fewer than ten. This chain joins TRBV6-6 and TRBJ2-1; TRBD2 matches 10 bases. Losses at the gene ends were 6 bases for V and 7 bases for J; bases not matched to a gene: 3. This CDR3 has 13 amino acids. CDR1 MNHNY and CDR2 SVGAGI come from the germline V gene (reference sequence). CDR3 DNA sequence: TGTGCCAGCAGCCGGACTAGCGGAAATGAGCAGTTCTTC. Its translation: CASSRTSGNEQFF.

The chain carries TRBV20-1 and TRBJ2-2; weak D call: TRBD2 (5 bases). The CDR3 sequence is 14 residues long. V lost 5 bases and J lost 6, with 16 bases in between. The germline gives CDR1 DFQATT, CDR2 SNEGSKA (reference sequence). The CDR3 here is CSALRGHMSGELFF. For the CDR3, the DNA is TGCAGTGCTCTCCGAGGGCATATGTCCGGGGAGCTGTTTTTT.

At least ten counts were recorded for this clonotype. The chain has TRBV5-1 and TRBJ2-1; TRBD2 might be the D (6 bases). The CDR3 runs 16 residues. Germline assignment: CDR1 SGHRS and CDR2 YFSETQ. With 4 bases removed from V and 4 bases from J, the gap between germline ends came to 18 bases. CDR3 bases: TGCGCCAGCAGCCCGGGAAGGGTAGCGGTATACAATGAGCAGTTCTTC. This codes for CASSPGRVAVYNEQFF.